The 26 T cell receptor beta chains reported below all come from one sample, sequenced in a study of shared clonotypes between healthy human individuals. Generated by immunoSEQ multiplex PCR, the TCRdb table keeps only in-frame clones and is missing some. The top ten hold roughly 0.06% of the sample, which has hundreds of thousands of clones, approximately 95% seen once. The sample comprised naive CD4+ T cells sorted from blood. Indicated subset: CD45RA+ positively selected. Source of these receptors: a woman aged 25 to 39 in good health.

V and J are TRBV19 and TRBJ1-5; D is unresolved. Germline V CDR1 and CDR2: LNHDA, SQIVND (reference sequence). The germline V and J ends were trimmed by 2 bases and 2 bases, with 10 bases remaining between them. The CDR3 sequence is 15 residues long. The CDR3 bases are TGTGCCAGTAGTATATCCCACGGGGGCAATCAGCCCCAGCATTTT. It is translated as CASSISHGGNQPQHF. The variable domain in full, completed from reference TRBV19 and TRBJ1-5, reads DGGITQSPKYLFRKEGQNVTLSCEQNLNHDAMYWYRQDPGQGLRLIYYSQIVNDFQKGDIAEGYSVSREKKESFPLTVTSAQKNPTAFYLCASSISHGGNQPQHFGDGTRLSIL.

This clone was found once. The chain recombines TRBV5-1 with TRBJ1-3, with TRBD1 as a possible D gene (5 bases). Looked up from germline, CDR1 is SGHRS and CDR2 is YFSETQ. V lost 1 base and J 0 bases, leaving 14 bases between the germline ends. CDR3 size: 17 residues. Here the CDR3 reads CASSLSLLGGSGNTIYF. In DNA form, the CDR3 reads TGCGCCAGCAGCTTGAGCCTCCTCGGGGGCTCTGGAAACACCATATATTTT.

The chain links TRBV7-6 to TRBJ2-2; D possibly corresponds to TRBD2 (5 bases). CDR3 length: 14 amino acids. CDR1 is SGHVS and CDR2 is FNYEAQ in the germline V gene. V gave up 4 bases and J gave up 7 bases, with 13 bases separating them. In DNA form, the CDR3 reads TGTGCCAGCAGCTCGGCGGGTGTTGGCGGGGAGCTGTTTTTT. Protein sequence: CASSSAGVGGELFF.

J is TRBJ2-1 and V is TRBV7-2, with D perhaps TRBD1 or TRBD2 (5 bases each). Trimming stripped 4 bases from V and 6 bases from J, with 10 bases between. Germline lookup yields CDR1 SGHTA and CDR2 FQGNSA. There are 13 residues in the CDR3. CDR3: CASSSGPPNEQFF. The CDR3 nucleotides are TGTGCCAGCAGCTCGGGACCCCCCAATGAGCAGTTCTTC.

The chain carries TRBV19 and TRBJ2-3; D perhaps matches TRBD2 (6 bases). The germline CDR1 and CDR2 sequences are LNHDA and SQIVND (reference sequence). The CDR3 has 15 amino acids. Trimming removed 2 bases from V and 3 bases from J, with 12 bases in between. The DNA of the CDR3 is TGTGCCAGTAGTATATTACTAGCTGTGACAGATACGCAGTATTTT. This translates into CASSILLAVTDTQYF. The full variable domain, its missing parts supplied by reference TRBV19 and TRBJ2-3, is DGGITQSPKYLFRKEGQNVTLSCEQNLNHDAMYWYRQDPGQGLRLIYYSQIVNDFQKGDIAEGYSVSREKKESFPLTVTSAQKNPTAFYLCASSILLAVTDTQYFGPGTRLTVL.

The chain joins TRBV4-1 to TRBJ2-7; D unclear. Trimming removed 2 bases from V and 2 bases from J, with 13 bases in between. This CDR3 contains 15 residues. CDR1 is MGHRA and CDR2 is YSYEKL in the germline V gene. CDR3 DNA: TGCGCCAGCAGCCAACTGGCAGTGACAACCTACGAGCAGTACTTC. Its protein is CASSQLAVTTYEQYF.

The chain is built from TRBV6-1 and TRBJ1-4; TRBD1 aligns across 7 bases. Germline V gives CDR1 MNHNS, CDR2 SASEGT. After removal of 4 bases from V and 4 bases from J, the junction contained 6 bases not matched to a gene. The CDR3 length is 15 residues. This CDR3 reads CASSGRTGFNEKLFF. The DNA of the CDR3 is TGTGCCAGCAGTGGGCGGACAGGCTTTAATGAAAAACTGTTTTTT.

The gene calls are TRBV5-4 and TRBJ2-7, with D maybe TRBD2 (6 bases). The germline CDR1 and CDR2 sequences are SGHNT and YYREEE (reference sequence). With 4 bases removed from V and 3 bases from J, the gap between germline ends came to 8 bases. This CDR3 comprises 12 residues. This chain's CDR3 is CASSKDYYEQYF. CDR3 DNA: TGTGCCAGCAGCAAGGACTACTACGAGCAGTACTTC.

V and J are TRBV4-1 and TRBJ2-3; D remains ambiguous. The CDR3 contains 18 residues. The germline V gene has CDR1 MGHRA and CDR2 YSYEKL. Trimming stripped 0 bases from V and 1 base from J, with 17 bases between. The CDR3 DNA reads TGCGCCAGCAGCCAAGATCGCCCCCACTATGCGGGCACAGATACGCAGTATTTT. Translating gives CASSQDRPHYAGTDTQYF.

The CDR3 DNA reads TGTGCCAGCAGTGCTCGGTCCTCTCAAGAGACCCAGTACTTC. Translated: CASSARSSQETQYF. The V gene is TRBV2, the J gene TRBJ2-5; D is unresolved. Germline CDR1 is SNHLY and CDR2 is FYNNEI. The CDR3 loop spans 14 amino acids. V lost 4 bases and J lost 2, with 11 bases in between.

The chain uses TRBV29-1 and TRBJ1-2; 9 bases are shared with TRBD1. From germline, CDR1 is SQVTM and CDR2 ANQGSEA. The CDR3 is 14 residues long. The J segment lost 1 base and the V segment lost 4 bases, leaving 4 bases of the junction unmatched. The CDR3 nucleotides read TGCAGCGTTGGAGGGACAGGGCTTAACTATGGCTACACCTTC. Translating it yields CSVGGTGLNYGYTF.

This chain connects TRBV19 to TRBJ1-1; D is perhaps TRBD1 (5 bases). Trimming removed 3 bases from V and 0 bases from J, with 14 bases in between. This CDR3 has 16 amino acids. Per germline, CDR1 LNHDA and CDR2 SQIVND (reference sequence). In nucleotides, the CDR3 is TGTGCCAGTAGTATTGAGACAGACACCATGAACACTGAAGCTTTCTTT. Amino acids: CASSIETDTMNTEAFF.

The CDR3 is CASSLALGPNTEAFF. Written as DNA, the CDR3 is TGTGCCAGCAGCTTAGCGCTAGGACCGAACACTGAAGCTTTCTTT. V gene TRBV7-2 combines with J gene TRBJ1-1; no clear D. The germline V gene has CDR1 SGHTA and CDR2 FQGNSA. This CDR3 region has 15 residues. The ends were cut back, 0 bases at V and 1 base at J, with 9 bases in the middle.

The chain recombines TRBV7-6 with TRBJ2-1; 8 bases are shared with TRBD2. Looked up from germline, CDR1 is SGHVS and CDR2 is FNYEAQ. V trimming: 2 bases; J trimming: 3 bases; junction bases outside the gene matches: 6. This CDR3 is 16 amino acids long. The DNA of the CDR3 is TGTGCCAGCAGCTTAATCCCTGCGGGGGGCTACAATGAGCAGTTCTTC. Translation gives CASSLIPAGGYNEQFF. The full variable domain, with the rest looked up from reference TRBV7-6 and TRBJ2-1, is GAGVSQSPRYKVTKRGQDVALRCDPISGHVSLYWYRQALGQGPEFLTYFNYEAQQDKSGLPNDRFSAERPEGSISTLTIQRTEQRDSAMYRCASSLIPAGGYNEQFFGPGTRLTVL.

V usage is TRBV10-3 and J usage is TRBJ1-2; 12 bases match TRBD1. The CDR3 has 14 residues. J gave up 6 bases and V 6 bases, and 5 bases lay outside the gene matches. CDR1 is ENHRY and CDR2 is SYGVKD in the germline V gene. CDR3 sequence (DNA): TGTGCCATCAGGGGGGACAGGGGGCAGAATGGCTACACCTTC. As protein: CAIRGDRGQNGYTF.

The V gene is TRBV11-2, the J gene TRBJ2-1; possibly TRBD1 or TRBD2 for D (5 bases each). The germline CDR1 and CDR2 sequences are SGHAT and FQNNGV. This CDR3 contains 17 residues. The V and J ends lost 5 bases and 5 bases respectively, with 22 bases between them. CDR3 loop: CASSRNDWDPNNNEQFF. DNA of the CDR3: TGTGCCAGCAGCAGGAACGACTGGGACCCAAACAACAATGAGCAGTTCTTC.

In the case of this clone: The same CDR3 arises from other DNA sequences in this sample as well. CDR3 protein: CASSQEGRGGNQPQHF. The CDR3 DNA reads as TGCGCCAGCAGCCAAGAGGGACGAGGTGGCAATCAGCCCCAGCATTTT. The chain carries TRBV4-1 and TRBJ1-5, with D tentatively TRBD1 (5 bases). The germline gives CDR1 MGHRA, CDR2 YSYEKL. The CDR3 extends over 16 amino acids. V was clipped by 0 bases and J by 2 bases, with 11 bases between them.

This chain joins TRBV2 and TRBJ1-2; D unresolved. Germline assignment: CDR1 SNHLY and CDR2 FYNNEI. This CDR3 region has 15 residues. Trimming pared 5 bases from V and 0 bases from J, leaving 13 bases between. The CDR3 nucleotides read TGTGCCAGCAGTTCTCATACATTAGCTAACTATGGCTACACCTTC. This encodes CASSSHTLANYGYTF. The variable domain in full, with the rest retrieved from reference TRBV2 and TRBJ1-2, is EPEVTQTPSHQVTQMGQEVILRCVPISNHLYFYWYRQILGQKVEFLVSFYNNEISEKSEIFDDQFSVERPDGSNFTLKIRSTKLEDSAMYFCASSSHTLANYGYTFGSGTRLTVV.

V gene TRBV2 combines with J gene TRBJ2-4; 13 bases match TRBD2. This CDR3 is 15 amino acids long. CDR1 SNHLY and CDR2 FYNNEI come from the germline V gene. V dropped 4 bases and J dropped 6; count of bases not matched to a gene: 3. CDR3 loop: CASSGLAGGINIQYF. In nucleotides, the CDR3 is TGTGCCAGCAGTGGACTAGCGGGAGGTATAAACATTCAGTACTTC.

Points on this clone: One end of the junction fails to match germline, which may point to a read error. The chain is built from TRBV6-1 and TRBJ2-1; D is possibly TRBD2 (5 bases). From germline, CDR1 is MNHNS and CDR2 SASEGT. The CDR3 loop spans 19 amino acids. CDR3: CASREEAYSSSSSYNEQFF. The CDR3 coding sequence is TGTGCCAGCAGGGAAGAGGCGTACTCTAGCTCGAGCTCCTACAATGAGCAGTTCTTC.

The V and J genes are TRBV7-8 and TRBJ2-1, with 12 bases identical to TRBD2. The CDR3 has 16 amino acids. Germline V gene data show CDR1 as SGHVS and CDR2 as FQNEAQ. The trim removed 1 base at V and 7 bases at J, leaving 5 bases unmatched. The CDR3 here is CASSLGLAGERNEQFF. The DNA of the CDR3 is TGTGCCAGCAGCTTAGGACTAGCGGGAGAGCGGAATGAGCAGTTCTTC.

The genes are TRBV18 and TRBJ1-3, with a weak D call TRBD1 (5 bases). The germline V gene encodes CDR1 KGHSH and CDR2 LQKENI. V dropped 6 bases and J dropped 0 bases, with 9 bases sitting between them. The CDR3 is 14 residues long. The chain's CDR3 is CASSDNYSGNTIYF. For the CDR3, the DNA is TGTGCCAGCTCGGACAACTACTCTGGAAACACCATATATTTT.

The chain joins TRBV19 to TRBJ1-5, with 8 bases fitting TRBD1. Germline V gene data show CDR1 as LNHDA and CDR2 as SQIVND (reference sequence). The CDR3 spans 17 residues. The V segment lost 1 base and the J segment 1 base; nucleotides outside the gene matches: 6. The CDR3 is CASSIVGQGRSNQPQHF. The CDR3 DNA follows: TGTGCCAGTAGTATAGTTGGACAGGGTCGGAGCAATCAGCCCCAGCATTTT.

The V call is TRBV5-8, the J call TRBJ2-6, with D hard to call. The germline V gene encodes CDR1 SGHTS and CDR2 YDEGEE. V gave up 3 bases and J gave up 0 bases, with 7 bases separating them. This CDR3 has 15 residues. Written as DNA, the CDR3 is TGTGCCAGCAGCTGGCGGATCTCTGGGGCCAACGTCCTGACTTTC. Translating gives CASSWRISGANVLTF. Filled out from reference TRBV5-8 and TRBJ2-6, the complete variable domain reads EAGVTQSPTHLIKTRGQQATLRCSPISGHTSVYWYQQALGLGLQFLLWYDEGEERNRGNFPPRFSGRQFPNYSSELNVNALELEDSALYLCASSWRISGANVLTFGAGSRLTVL.

The chain is built from TRBV7-2 and TRBJ1-1, with 8 bases lining up with TRBD1. The V gene end was trimmed by 2 bases and the J gene end by 4 bases; junction bases not matched to a gene: 9. Germline CDR1 and CDR2: SGHTA and FQGNSA. The CDR3 consists of 16 residues. The CDR3 bases are TGTGCCAGCAGCTTATTTCAGGGGGCTATAAGCACTGAAGCTTTCTTT. Translation: CASSLFQGAISTEAFF.

J is TRBJ2-5 and V is TRBV7-9, with unresolved D. TRBJ2-7 explains the end of the DNA better; the J call may be wrong. This CDR3 has 14 amino acids. Germline CDR1 is SEHNR and CDR2 is FQNEAQ (reference sequence). CDR3 coding DNA: TGTGCCAGCAAGGCCGGGTCAAGCTCCTACGAGCAGTACTTC. Protein: CASKAGSSSYEQYF.